These 10 T cell receptor beta chains originate from one sample sequenced in a study of technical replicates of blood from a few donors. Using immunoSEQ multiplex PCR, the repertoire was profiled, and TCRdb retains in-frame clones only, with some absent. Of tens of thousands of clones in the sample, 90% to 98% were seen once. The source material was T cells isolated from PBMCs. The receptors derive from a human donor in good health.

This clone showed up just once. The rearrangement uses TRBV27 and TRBJ2-7, with a tentative D call TRBD1 (6 bases). CDR1 MNHEY and CDR2 SMNVEV come from the germline V gene (reference sequence). The CDR3 is 14 amino acids. The V end was cut by 5 bases, the J end by 6 bases, with 17 bases between. The CDR3 sequence is CASSLPDRPSEQYF. Written as DNA, the CDR3 is TGTGCCAGCAGTCTTCCTGACAGGCCCTCCGAGCAGTACTTC.

CDR3 amino acids: CASSLAGRADNEQFF. The CDR3 nucleotides are TGCGCCAGCAGCTTGGCGGGCAGGGCGGACAATGAGCAGTTCTTC. V is TRBV5-1 and J is TRBJ2-1, with D possibly matching TRBD1 (5 bases). Looked up from germline, CDR1 is SGHRS and CDR2 is YFSETQ. The V end was cut by 0 bases, the J end by 5 bases, with 12 bases between. The CDR3 has 15 residues. Full variable domain (outside the CDR3, taken from reference TRBV5-1 and TRBJ2-1): KAGVTQTPRYLIKTRGQQVTLSCSPISGHRSVSWYQQTPGQGLQFLFEYFSETQRNKGNFPGRFSGRQFSNSRSEMNVSTLELGDSALYLCASSLAGRADNEQFFGPGTRLTVL.

V usage is TRBV7-9 and J usage is TRBJ2-7; maybe TRBD2 (7 bases). The CDR3 is 14 residues long. The germline V gene encodes CDR1 SEHNR and CDR2 FQNEAQ (reference sequence). V lost 5 bases, J lost 5 bases, and 16 bases lay in between. Here the CDR3 reads CASSITEGGDEQYF. The CDR3 DNA sequence: TGTGCCAGCAGCATAACCGAGGGGGGGGACGAGCAGTACTTC.

The chain combines TRBV28 with TRBJ2-5; 8 nucleotides match TRBD1. V was clipped by 6 bases and J by 5 bases; unmatched bases: 8. The germline V gene has CDR1 MDHEN and CDR2 SYDVKM. The CDR3 runs 14 residues. The CDR3 is CASRSTGGTETQYF. The CDR3 nucleotides read TGTGCCAGCAGGAGCACAGGGGGGACGGAGACCCAGTACTTC.

The chain joins TRBV4-1 to TRBJ1-3; D may be TRBD1 (6 bases). CDR1 and CDR2 (germline): MGHRA, YSYEKL. CDR3 length: 18 amino acids. Trimming removed 1 base at V and 0 bases at J, with 16 bases between. CDR3 in amino acids: CASSQAGDGGFSGNTIYF. The CDR3 DNA sequence: TGCGCCAGCAGCCAAGCTGGAGATGGGGGCTTCTCTGGAAACACCATATATTTT.

The gene calls are TRBV19 and TRBJ1-5; TRBD1 matches at 7 bases. CDR1 is LNHDA, CDR2 SQIVND, per germline (reference sequence). CDR3 length: 12 residues. With 3 bases clipped from V and 7 bases from J, the junction kept 0 bases outside the gene matches. The chain's CDR3 is CASSMGQQPQHF. The CDR3 DNA is TGTGCCAGTAGTATGGGACAGCAGCCCCAGCATTTT.

This clone was detected only once. V usage is TRBV4-1 and J usage is TRBJ2-5; D is unresolved. V shed 4 bases and J shed 3 bases, with 21 bases lying between them. This CDR3 is built from 17 residues. Germline V CDR1 and CDR2: MGHRA, YSYEKL. CDR3 DNA: TGCGCCAGCAGCCTCTTCCTACTTGTTTCCCATAAAGAGACCCAGTACTTC. Its protein is CASSLFLLVSHKETQYF.

This chain joins TRBV11-2 and TRBJ1-3; possible D gene TRBD1, 5 bases. The CDR3 sequence is 17 residues long. Trimming removed 6 bases at V and 0 bases at J, with 18 bases between. Germline CDR1 and CDR2: SGHAT and FQNNGV. The CDR3 loop reads CASRHWGLRVSGNTIYF. The CDR3 DNA follows: TGTGCCAGCAGGCACTGGGGACTTCGAGTCTCTGGAAACACCATATATTTT.

The chain recombines TRBV29-1 with TRBJ2-2; TRBD1 matches 10 bases. This CDR3 comprises 16 residues. Per the germline V gene, CDR1 is SQVTM and CDR2 is ANQGSEA. V shed 4 bases, J shed 3 bases, and the junction held 8 bases outside the gene matches. This CDR3 reads CSVGKRQGADTGELFF. The CDR3 DNA is TGCAGCGTTGGAAAAAGACAGGGGGCAGACACCGGGGAGCTGTTTTTT.

The CDR3 reads CASSLESSGQPQHF. CDR3 coding DNA: TGTGCCAGCAGCTTAGAAAGTTCAGGTCAGCCCCAGCATTTT. This chain links TRBV7-9 with TRBJ1-5; the D is unclear. The CDR3 runs 14 residues. In germline, CDR1 is SEHNR, CDR2 FQNEAQ (reference sequence). Trimming left V 1 base short and J 6 bases short, with 10 bases between.